This is a list of T cell receptor beta chains from one sample in a study of T cells after yellow fever vaccination. TCRdb redid the calling of the 5' RACE reads with MiXCR, one entry per CDR3 protein. The sample gives around 530,000 distinct CDR3 sequences, less than 20% of which show up once; roughly 17% is in the top ten. Specimen: PBMCs, collected 5 days after the first yellow fever vaccination. These receptors came from a man between 18 and 29 years old who received the YFV17D yellow fever vaccine. Each CDR3 is given with its conserved first and last residue. Each record gives: clone size, V gene, D gene, J gene, CDR3 protein, CDR3 DNA. D genes are given only for firm matches. Rows give clone size only sometimes, using once, few, many, or a class for an expanded clone.

-	TRBV28	-	TRBJ2-1	CASSASDRDSEQFF	TGTGCCAGCAGCGCCTCCGACAGGGACTCGGAGCAGTTCTTC
-	TRBV7-2	TRBD1	TRBJ2-3	CASTRGQGTDTQYF	TGTGCCAGCACCAGGGGACAGGGCACAGATACGCAGTATTTT
-	TRBV29-1	-	TRBJ2-1	CSLVGAGEQFF	TGCAGCCTTGTGGGGGCAGGGGAGCAGTTCTTC
-	TRBV7-9	-	TRBJ2-1	CASSLDPQGGNEQFF	TGTGCCAGCAGCTTAGACCCTCAAGGGGGCAATGAGCAGTTCTTC
few	TRBV29-1	-	TRBJ2-7	CSVEYRDIIGEYF	TGCAGCGTTGAGTACAGGGATATTATCGGGGAGTACTTC
few	TRBV21-1	-	TRBJ1-4	CASSEQGGF	TGTGCCAGCAGCGAACAGGGAGGTTTT
few	TRBV5-1	-	TRBJ2-7	CASSGAAVSYEQYF	TGCGCCAGCAGCGGGGCCGCCGTTTCTTACGAGCAGTACTTC
many	TRBV4-3	-	TRBJ2-7	CASSQDRAGYEQYF	TGCGCCAGCAGCCAAGATCGCGCGGGCTACGAGCAGTACTTC
few	TRBV29-1	-	TRBJ1-2	CSVELAEEFYGYTF	TGCAGCGTTGAACTGGCCGAGGAATTCTATGGCTACACCTTC
-	TRBV3-1	-	TRBJ1-1	CASSQLGAGTEAFF	TGTGCCAGCAGCCAATTGGGGGCCGGCACTGAAGCTTTCTTT
-	TRBV12-3/TRBV12-4	TRBD2	TRBJ2-3	CASSPSGGDGDTQYF	TGTGCCAGCAGCCCCAGCGGGGGGGATGGAGATACGCAGTATTTT
-	TRBV6-2/TRBV6-3	TRBD1	TRBJ2-1	CASGTGYDNEQFF	TGTGCCAGCGGGACAGGGTACGACAATGAGCAGTTCTTC
few	TRBV7-9	-	TRBJ1-1	CASSLVLTENTEAFF	TGTGCCAGCAGCTTAGTATTGACAGAGAACACTGAAGCTTTCTTT
-	TRBV5-1	TRBD1	TRBJ2-3	CASSSPQGAGDTQYF	TGCGCCAGCAGCTCACCCCAGGGGGCGGGGGATACGCAGTATTTT
-	TRBV12-3/TRBV12-4	-	TRBJ2-2	CASSLNLPNTGELFF	TGTGCCAGCAGTTTAAATTTACCGAACACCGGGGAGCTGTTTTTT
-	TRBV20-1	TRBD1	TRBJ1-4	CSASGQANEKLFF	TGCAGTGCTTCAGGACAGGCTAATGAAAAACTGTTTTTT
-	TRBV4-1	TRBD1	TRBJ1-5	CASSQADREGQPQHF	TGCGCCAGCAGCCAAGCCGACAGGGAGGGTCAGCCCCAGCATTTT
-	TRBV5-4	-	TRBJ1-2	CASSPPRRGDFYGYTF	TGTGCCAGCAGCCCGCCCCGACGGGGGGACTTCTATGGCTACACCTTC
many	TRBV25-1	-	TRBJ2-7	CASSAGGEQYF	TGTGCCAGCAGTGCAGGGGGGGAGCAGTACTTC
-	TRBV25-1	-	TRBJ1-1	CASLLTPLGKAFF	TGTGCCAGCTTATTGACCCCCCTGGGAAAAGCTTTCTTT
-	TRBV7-3	TRBD1	TRBJ2-6	CASSLGTGFGANVLTF	TGTGCCAGCAGCTTAGGGACAGGGTTCGGGGCCAACGTCCTGACTTTC
-	TRBV5-1	TRBD1	TRBJ1-5	CASSLEGTGIQPQHF	TGCGCCAGCAGCTTGGAAGGGACAGGAATTCAGCCCCAGCATTTT
few	TRBV6-5	-	TRBJ2-3	CASSYLGGGNTDTQYF	TGTGCCAGCAGTTACCTAGGGGGGGGTAACACAGATACGCAGTATTTT
-	TRBV5-1	TRBD1	TRBJ1-5	CASSPGQGGEPQHF	TGCGCCAGCAGCCCAGGACAGGGGGGCGAGCCCCAGCATTTT
few	TRBV5-1	-	TRBJ1-1	CASSYRDGRKQNTEAFF	TGCGCCAGCAGCTACCGGGACGGCCGAAAACAAAACACTGAAGCTTTCTTT
few	TRBV10-3	-	TRBJ1-4	CAISDDSLEATNEKLFF	TGTGCCATCAGTGATGACAGCCTAGAAGCAACTAATGAAAAACTGTTTTTT
-	TRBV14	-	TRBJ2-2	CSSRGTHANTGELFF	TGTTCCAGCAGGGGGACTCACGCGAACACCGGGGAGCTGTTTTTT
-	TRBV5-1	TRBD2	TRBJ2-1	CASSFSGGQKSEQFF	TGCGCCAGCAGCTTTAGCGGGGGGCAAAAATCTGAGCAGTTCTTC
few	TRBV5-1	-	TRBJ2-5	CASSADMETQYF	TGCGCCAGCAGCGCTGACATGGAGACCCAGTACTTC
-	TRBV10-3	-	TRBJ2-1	CAIRDGLDNEQFF	TGTGCCATTCGGGACGGATTAGACAATGAGCAGTTCTTC
-	TRBV15	-	TRBJ2-3	CATSTSPRYTSTDTQYF	TGTGCCACCAGCACGAGCCCACGATACACTAGCACAGATACGCAGTATTTT
few	TRBV19	-	TRBJ2-2	CASRIMGGSGELFF	TGTGCCAGTAGGATAATGGGGGGTTCCGGGGAGCTGTTTTTT
many	TRBV12-3/TRBV12-4	-	TRBJ1-2	CASSHDRDYGYTF	TGTGCCAGCAGCCATGACCGTGACTATGGCTACACCTTC
-	TRBV29-1	TRBD2	TRBJ2-7	CSVDGLAGALYEQYF	TGCAGCGTTGATGGACTAGCGGGGGCTCTATACGAGCAGTACTTC
-	TRBV10-3	TRBD2	TRBJ2-3	CAIRIYGGSTDTQYF	TGTGCCATCAGGATTTACGGGGGGTCCACAGATACGCAGTATTTT
-	TRBV4-1	-	TRBJ1-5	CASSPRRGGGDQPQHF	TGCGCCAGCAGCCCTCGACGAGGGGGTGGGGATCAGCCCCAGCATTTT
-	TRBV18	-	TRBJ2-7	CASSPRSGDGYEQYF	TGTGCCAGCTCACCTCGATCTGGGGATGGGTACGAGCAGTACTTC
-	TRBV12-3/TRBV12-4	-	TRBJ1-1	CASSFLGTREAFF	TGTGCCAGCAGCTTCCTCGGGACACGTGAAGCTTTCTTT
-	TRBV27	TRBD2	TRBJ2-5	CASSSRLAGGGGTQYF	TGTGCCAGCAGTTCTCGACTAGCGGGGGGAGGGGGGACCCAGTACTTC
-	TRBV4-1	-	TRBJ1-5	CASSQEGLQPQHF	TGCGCCAGCAGCCAAGAAGGTCTTCAGCCCCAGCATTTT
once	TRBV5-4	-	TRBJ2-2	CASSLKPAGELFF	TGTGCCAGCAGCTTAAAACCCGCCGGGGAGCTGTTTTTT
few	TRBV6-1	TRBD2	TRBJ2-3	CASRIGLAGGLTDTQYF	TGTGCCAGCAGAATAGGACTAGCGGGGGGGCTCACAGATACGCAGTATTTT
-	TRBV20-1	-	TRBJ1-2	CSAPRGSDNYGYTF	TGCAGTGCTCCCCGGGGCAGCGATAACTATGGCTACACCTTC
few	TRBV7-2	-	TRBJ2-3	CASSLTSPRTDTQYF	TGTGCCAGCAGCTTAACTAGTCCCCGCACAGATACGCAGTATTTT
few	TRBV5-1	-	TRBJ1-2	CASREELLPNYGYTF	TGCGCCAGCCGGGAGGAGTTACTTCCTAACTATGGCTACACCTTC
few	TRBV7-6	-	TRBJ1-2	CASSSIETGSNYGYTF	TGTGCCAGCAGCTCGATCGAGACGGGTTCTAACTATGGCTACACCTTC
-	TRBV30	-	TRBJ1-5	CAWSVVMGTGQSGNQPQHF	TGTGCCTGGAGTGTAGTAATGGGAACAGGCCAGTCGGGCAATCAGCCCCAGCATTTT
few	TRBV7-8	-	TRBJ2-1	CASSQTGPPYNEQFF	TGTGCCAGCAGCCAGACGGGCCCACCTTACAATGAGCAGTTCTTC
-	TRBV7-2	-	TRBJ1-2	CASSYSPDYGYTF	TGTGCCAGCAGCTACAGCCCCGACTATGGCTACACCTTC
-	TRBV7-2	-	TRBJ2-1	CASSLIPNEQFF	TGTGCCAGCAGCTTAATTCCCAATGAGCAGTTCTTC
few	TRBV5-1	-	TRBJ2-1	CASSLLTAYNNEQFF	TGCGCCAGCAGCTTGTTGACAGCTTATAACAATGAGCAGTTCTTC
few	TRBV4-3	-	TRBJ1-5	CASSQDLGGRGQPQHF	TGCGCCAGCAGCCAAGATTTAGGGGGGCGCGGTCAGCCCCAGCATTTT
-	TRBV18	-	TRBJ1-5	CASSPPVGGRSNQPQHF	TGTGCCAGCTCACCACCGGTCGGGGGGCGAAGCAATCAGCCCCAGCATTTT
-	TRBV18	-	TRBJ1-6	CASLADKNSPLHF	TGTGCCAGCTTGGCGGATAAGAATTCACCCCTCCACTTT
few	TRBV5-4	-	TRBJ2-1	CASSPTRINEQFF	TGTGCCAGCAGCCCGACACGGATCAATGAGCAGTTCTTC